A single sample is the source of the 26 T cell receptor beta chains below, sequenced in a study of blood T cell repertoires in COVID-19. Sequenced by immunoSEQ multiplex PCR; TCRdb stores in-frame clones only, minus some. The data show around 150,000 clones, roughly four fifths seen once. Material: peripheral blood. These receptors were collected from a woman at least 80 years old with acute or convalescent COVID-19.

In this sample, this clone turned up many times. V gene TRBV2 combines with J gene TRBJ2-2; 8 bases align to TRBD2. Germline lookup yields CDR1 SNHLY and CDR2 FYNNEI. CDR3 size: 22 residues. With V trimmed by 6 bases and J by 5 bases, 29 bases remained unmatched. The CDR3 DNA reads TGTGCCAGCAGGCCCGGACTAGCTGGGTCAGCCCCCCCCGACCGATCAACCGGGGAGCTGTTTTTT. As protein: CASRPGLAGSAPPDRSTGELFF.

V gene TRBV20-1 combines with J gene TRBJ1-1; unclear D gene. The germline V gene has CDR1 DFQATT and CDR2 SNEGSKA (reference sequence). V lost 3 bases and J 1 base, leaving 15 bases between the germline ends. This CDR3 has 15 residues. CDR3 amino acids: CSASRNLPGNTEAFF. The CDR3 DNA is TGCAGTGCTAGTAGAAACCTCCCAGGGAACACTGAAGCTTTCTTT.

V and J are TRBV5-1 and TRBJ2-2, with 7 positions matching TRBD2. Germline CDR1 and CDR2: SGHRS and YFSETQ. The CDR3 has 16 residues. V shed 4 bases and J 10 bases; nucleotides not matched to a gene: 16. The DNA of the CDR3 is TGCGCCAGCAGCCCCCTTGTGGGGGGGAGAGACCCGGAGCTGTTTTTT. It codes for CASSPLVGGRDPELFF. Full variable domain (missing parts from reference TRBV5-1 and TRBJ2-2): KAGVTQTPRYLIKTRGQQVTLSCSPISGHRSVSWYQQTPGQGLQFLFEYFSETQRNKGNFPGRFSGRQFSNSRSEMNVSTLELGDSALYLCASSPLVGGRDPELFFGEGSRLTVL.

V and J are TRBV4-3 and TRBJ1-4; 9 positions agree with TRBD1. Per germline, CDR1 LGHNA and CDR2 YSLEER. CDR3 length equals 15 residues. After removal of 2 bases from V and 10 bases from J, the junction contained 8 bases not matched to a gene. The DNA of the CDR3 is TGCGCCAGCAGCCAAAGTTACAGGGGGCAAGGAAAACTGTTTTTT. Its protein product is CASSQSYRGQGKLFF.

This chain uses TRBV3-1 (or the pseudogene TRBV3-2) with TRBJ2-5; D ambiguous. The V and J ends lost 4 bases and 5 bases respectively, with 11 bases between them. This CDR3 spans 13 amino acids. The germline gives CDR1 LGHDT, CDR2 YNNKEL (reference sequence). For the CDR3, the DNA is TGTGCCAGCAGCCCGGAGCGTCGTGAGACCCAGTACTTC. Protein product: CASSPERRETQYF.

This CDR3 is CASSPYRESEPQHF. CDR3 coding DNA: TGTGCCAGCAGCCCCTACAGGGAAAGTGAGCCCCAGCATTTT. The rearrangement uses TRBV7-2 and TRBJ1-5; the D gene is possibly TRBD1 (6 bases). This CDR3 comprises 14 residues. Germline V lookup: CDR1 SGHTA, CDR2 FQGNSA. Trimming left V 5 bases short and J 8 bases short, with 16 bases between.

This chain uses TRBV7-2 with TRBJ1-1, with TRBD1 matching over 9 bases. Germline lookup yields CDR1 SGHTA and CDR2 FQGNSA. The trim removed 5 bases at V and 4 bases at J, leaving 8 bases unmatched. The CDR3 consists of 15 residues. CDR3 nucleotides: TGTGCCAGCAGCCCAAGGGACAGGGTCGGCACTGAAGCTTTCTTT. Encoded protein: CASSPRDRVGTEAFF.

This chain joins TRBV5-1 and TRBJ2-5, with D possibly being TRBD2 (5 bases). Germline V gene data show CDR1 as SGHRS and CDR2 as YFSETQ. CDR3 length equals 14 residues. Trimming pared 0 bases from V and 3 bases from J, leaving 9 bases between. CDR3 residues: CASSLDTGKETQYF. The DNA for the CDR3 is TGCGCCAGCAGCTTGGATACGGGGAAAGAGACCCAGTACTTC.

V is TRBV6-5 and J is TRBJ1-3, with D perhaps matching TRBD1 (5 bases). Between the trimmed V and J ends, which lost 3 bases and 4 bases, there was a span of 13 bases. CDR1 is MNHEY and CDR2 is SVGAGI in the germline V gene. The CDR3 runs to 15 residues. The DNA of the CDR3 is TGTGCCAGCAGTTATAAAAAGGGGTTCGGAAACACCATATATTTT. Its protein is CASSYKKGFGNTIYF.

CDR3 nucleotides: TGTGCCAGCAGGAGGGGGCAGAGCAATCAGCCCCAGCATTTT. Its translation is CASRRGQSNQPQHF. The V call is TRBV2, the J call TRBJ1-5; 7 nucleotides agree with TRBD1. Losses at the gene ends were 6 bases for V and 1 base for J; bases not matched to a gene: 3. Germline loops: CDR1 SNHLY, CDR2 FYNNEI. This CDR3 comprises 14 residues. Combining the CDR3 with reference TRBV2 and TRBJ1-5 gives the whole variable domain EPEVTQTPSHQVTQMGQEVILRCVPISNHLYFYWYRQILGQKVEFLVSFYNNEISEKSEIFDDQFSVERPDGSNFTLKIRSTKLEDSAMYFCASRRGQSNQPQHFGDGTRLSIL.

The V gene is TRBV7-9, the J gene TRBJ1-2; the D is unclear. The V gene lost 4 bases and the J gene lost 5 bases, with 17 bases spanning the gap. CDR3 length: 15 residues. CDR1 and CDR2 (germline): SEHNR, FQNEAQ (reference sequence). For the CDR3, the DNA is TGTGCCAGCAGCTCAGATACACCGGGTCGGTATGGCTACACCTTC. Encoded protein: CASSSDTPGRYGYTF. The variable domain in full, completed from reference TRBV7-9 and TRBJ1-2, reads DTGVSQNPRHKITKRGQNVTFRCDPISEHNRLYWYRQTLGQGPEFLTYFQNEAQLEKSRLLSDRFSAERPKGSFSTLEIQRTEQGDSAMYLCASSSDTPGRYGYTFGSGTRLTVV.

V gene TRBV19 combines with J gene TRBJ1-1, with D possibly matching TRBD1 (6 bases). V lost 6 bases, J lost 1 base, and 9 bases lay in between. CDR3 length: 13 amino acids. Germline V gene data show CDR1 as LNHDA and CDR2 as SQIVND (reference sequence). The CDR3 reads CASRRTANTEAFF. CDR3 in DNA: TGTGCCAGTAGAAGGACAGCGAACACTGAAGCTTTCTTT. Looking up the rest from reference TRBV19 and TRBJ1-1 gives the full variable domain: DGGITQSPKYLFRKEGQNVTLSCEQNLNHDAMYWYRQDPGQGLRLIYYSQIVNDFQKGDIAEGYSVSREKKESFPLTVTSAQKNPTAFYLCASRRTANTEAFFGQGTRLTVV.

This chain connects TRBV19 to TRBJ1-5, with D unresolved. The V end lost 7 bases, the J end lost 3 bases, and 16 bases lay between the germline ends. Germline lookup yields CDR1 LNHDA and CDR2 SQIVND (reference sequence). This CDR3 spans 15 amino acids. The CDR3 is CASTQTRAANQPQHF. In DNA form, the CDR3 reads TGTGCCAGTACCCAGACGCGGGCCGCCAATCAGCCCCAGCATTTT.

The chain uses TRBV7-3 and TRBJ2-5; 7 bases are shared with TRBD1. Germline lookup yields CDR1 SGHTA and CDR2 FQGTGA. With V trimmed by 4 bases and J by 1 base, 6 bases remained unmatched. The CDR3 has 15 residues. The CDR3 is CASSSTGASQETQYF. Here the CDR3 DNA reads TGTGCCAGCAGCTCAACAGGGGCGAGCCAAGAGACCCAGTACTTC.

This rearrangement joins TRBV5-1 to TRBJ1-1; no firm D call. V lost 4 bases, J lost 1 base, and 11 bases lay in between. Germline V gene lookup returns CDR1 SGHRS and CDR2 YFSETQ. The CDR3 totals 14 residues. The CDR3 coding sequence is TGCGCCAGCAGCCAACTAGAAAAGAACACTGAAGCTTTCTTT. It yields the protein CASSQLEKNTEAFF.

V is TRBV2 and J is TRBJ2-4; 9 nucleotides align to TRBD2. Losses at the gene ends were 4 bases for V and 5 bases for J; bases not matched to a gene: 6. In germline, CDR1 is SNHLY, CDR2 FYNNEI. This CDR3 is built from 15 residues. CDR3 amino acids: CASSGMIAGENIQYF. CDR3 in DNA: TGTGCCAGCAGTGGGATGATAGCGGGGGAAAACATTCAGTACTTC.

This clone was recorded a few times. The CDR3 here is CASQTGVDSPLHF. Written as DNA, the CDR3 is TGTGCCAGTCAGACAGGGGTTGATTCACCCCTCCACTTT. The chain links TRBV2 to TRBJ1-6; 8 bases line up with TRBD1. Per the germline V gene, CDR1 is SNHLY and CDR2 is FYNNEI. The CDR3 has 13 residues. The junction had 6 bases not matched to a gene; V was cut back by 9 bases and J by 8 bases.

The V gene is TRBV19, the J gene TRBJ1-6; D is unresolved. The length of the CDR3 is 16 residues. Between the trimmed V and J ends, which lost 1 base and 0 bases, there was a span of 7 bases. Germline CDR1 and CDR2: LNHDA and SQIVND (reference sequence). In nucleotides, the CDR3 is TGTGCCAGTAGTATAGGGACTTACTCCTATAATTCACCCCTCCACTTT. It encodes CASSIGTYSYNSPLHF.

The chain combines TRBV19 with TRBJ2-2; the match to TRBD1 covers 11 bases. From germline, CDR1 is LNHDA and CDR2 SQIVND (reference sequence). The length of the CDR3 is 16 residues. With 7 bases clipped from V and 0 bases from J, the junction kept 4 bases outside the gene matches. The CDR3 sequence: CASTRTGGSNTGELFF. CDR3 DNA: TGTGCCAGTACTAGGACAGGGGGCTCGAACACCGGGGAGCTGTTTTTT.

This chain joins TRBV2 and TRBJ2-1, with TRBD2 matching 14 bases. The germline V gene has CDR1 SNHLY and CDR2 FYNNEI. CDR3 length: 15 residues. The V and J ends lost 3 bases and 7 bases, in that order; junction bases with no gene match: 2. The CDR3 spells CASSETSGGVNEQFF. The CDR3 bases are TGTGCCAGCAGTGAGACTAGCGGGGGGGTGAATGAGCAGTTCTTC.

This sequence joins TRBV5-1 and TRBJ1-1; D might be TRBD1 (5 bases). The germline V and J ends were trimmed by 0 bases and 1 base, with 19 bases remaining between them. This CDR3 contains 18 residues. The V gene's germline CDR1 is SGHRS and CDR2 YFSETQ. CDR3 region: CASSLAGLGPRGNTEAFF. CDR3 nucleotides: TGCGCCAGCAGCTTGGCGGGACTAGGTCCTCGGGGGAACACTGAAGCTTTCTTT. The complete variable domain, with remaining parts taken from reference TRBV5-1 and TRBJ1-1, reads KAGVTQTPRYLIKTRGQQVTLSCSPISGHRSVSWYQQTPGQGLQFLFEYFSETQRNKGNFPGRFSGRQFSNSRSEMNVSTLELGDSALYLCASSLAGLGPRGNTEAFFGQGTRLTVV.

This chain links TRBV6-5 with TRBJ1-6; D not certain. The CDR3 covers 15 residues. Looked up from germline, CDR1 is MNHEY and CDR2 is SVGAGI. With 6 bases removed from V and 0 bases from J, the gap between germline ends came to 9 bases. The CDR3, as DNA: TGTGCCAGCAGCCCCTGGAGCTCCTATAATTCACCCCTCCACTTT. Amino acids: CASSPWSSYNSPLHF.

The rearrangement uses TRBV5-6 and TRBJ1-2; 12 bases map to TRBD1. The germline V gene has CDR1 SGHDT and CDR2 YYEEEE. V lost 4 bases to trimming and J lost 8 bases; unmatched junction nucleotides: 6. The CDR3 has 14 amino acids. The DNA of the CDR3 is TGTGCCAGCAGCCCCGGGACAGGGGGCTGGGGCTACACCTTC. Protein sequence: CASSPGTGGWGYTF.

This clone was counted between two and nine times. The J gene is TRBJ2-1, the V gene TRBV2; 7 bases match TRBD1. Germline-derived CDR1 and CDR2 are SNHLY and FYNNEI. The CDR3 consists of 15 residues. After removal of 2 bases from V and 6 bases from J, the junction contained 7 bases not matched to a gene. The chain's CDR3 is CASSELRDSSNEQFF. The CDR3 DNA reads TGTGCCAGCAGTGAACTTCGGGACAGCAGCAATGAGCAGTTCTTC.

This clone has only one observation. V and J are TRBV5-4 and TRBJ2-5; TRBD2 might be the D (5 bases). This CDR3 spans 11 amino acids. Trimming took off 5 bases at V and 3 bases at J, with 5 bases between the two ends. Germline V gives CDR1 SGHNT, CDR2 YYREEE (reference sequence). The CDR3 DNA reads as TGTGCCAGCAGGGAGGAAGAGACCCAGTACTTC. This gives the protein CASREEETQYF.

The rearrangement links TRBV5-1 to TRBJ2-5; maybe TRBD2 (5 bases). This CDR3 is built from 15 residues. Germline V gives CDR1 SGHRS, CDR2 YFSETQ. Trimming left V 0 bases short and J 5 bases short, with 14 bases between. The DNA for the CDR3 is TGCGCCAGCAGCTTGGTGGGTGCCACGGGGGAGACCCAGTACTTC. Protein product: CASSLVGATGETQYF.